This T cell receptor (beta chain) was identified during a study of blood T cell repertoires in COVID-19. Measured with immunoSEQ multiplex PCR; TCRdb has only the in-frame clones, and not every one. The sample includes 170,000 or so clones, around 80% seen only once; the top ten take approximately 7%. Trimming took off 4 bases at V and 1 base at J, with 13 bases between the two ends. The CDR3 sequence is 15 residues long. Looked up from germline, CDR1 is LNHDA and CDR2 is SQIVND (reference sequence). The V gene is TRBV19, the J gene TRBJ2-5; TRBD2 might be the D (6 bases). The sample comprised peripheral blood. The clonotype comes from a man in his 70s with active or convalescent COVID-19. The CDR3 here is CASSTHGAGQETQYF. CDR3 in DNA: TGTGCCAGTAGTACCCACGGAGCGGGCCAAGAGACCCAGTACTTC.